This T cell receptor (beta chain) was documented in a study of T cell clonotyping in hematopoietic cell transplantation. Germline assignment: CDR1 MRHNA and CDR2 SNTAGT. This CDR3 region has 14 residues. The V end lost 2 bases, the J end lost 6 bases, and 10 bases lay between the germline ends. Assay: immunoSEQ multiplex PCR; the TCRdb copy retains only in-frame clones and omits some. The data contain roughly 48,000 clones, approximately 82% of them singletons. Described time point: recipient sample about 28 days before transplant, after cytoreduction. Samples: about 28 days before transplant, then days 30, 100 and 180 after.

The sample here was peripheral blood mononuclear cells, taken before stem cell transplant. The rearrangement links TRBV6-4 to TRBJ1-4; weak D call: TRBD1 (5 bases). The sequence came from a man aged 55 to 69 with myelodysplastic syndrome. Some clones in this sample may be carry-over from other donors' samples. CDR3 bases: TGTGCCAGCAGTGACAAACAGGTAGATGAAAAACTGTTTTTT. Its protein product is CASSDKQVDEKLFF.